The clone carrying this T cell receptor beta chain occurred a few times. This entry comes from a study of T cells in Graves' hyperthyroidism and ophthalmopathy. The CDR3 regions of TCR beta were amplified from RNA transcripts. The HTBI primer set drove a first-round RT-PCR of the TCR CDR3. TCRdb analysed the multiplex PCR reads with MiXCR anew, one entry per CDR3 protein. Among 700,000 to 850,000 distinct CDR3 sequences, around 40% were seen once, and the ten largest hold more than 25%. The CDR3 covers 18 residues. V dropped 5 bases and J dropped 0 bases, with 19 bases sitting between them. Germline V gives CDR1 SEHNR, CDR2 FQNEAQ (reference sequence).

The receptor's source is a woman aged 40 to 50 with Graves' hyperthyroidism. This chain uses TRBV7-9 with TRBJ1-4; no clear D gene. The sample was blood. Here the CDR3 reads CASSTKRTINATNEKLFF. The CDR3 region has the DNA TGTGCCAGCAGCACTAAAAGGACCATCAACGCAACTAATGAAAAACTGTTTTTT.